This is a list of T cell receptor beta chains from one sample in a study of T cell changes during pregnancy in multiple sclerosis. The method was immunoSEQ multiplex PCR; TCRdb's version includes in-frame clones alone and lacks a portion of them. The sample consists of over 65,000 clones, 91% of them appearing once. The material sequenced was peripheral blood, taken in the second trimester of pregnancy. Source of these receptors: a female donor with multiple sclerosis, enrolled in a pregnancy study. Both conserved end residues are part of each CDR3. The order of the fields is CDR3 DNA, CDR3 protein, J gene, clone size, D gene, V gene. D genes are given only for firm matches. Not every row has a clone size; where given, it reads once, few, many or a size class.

TGTGCCAGCAGCCCTCGTTCCGGGCTCCGGGACTCCACAATCTATGGCTACACCTTC	CASSPRSGLRDSTIYGYTF	TRBJ1-2	-	-	TRBV7-9
TGTGCTCCAAGGAGGGTCCCCGGGGAGCTGTTTTTT	CAPRRVPGELFF	TRBJ2-2	-	-	TRBV6-1
TGTGCCTGGAGTCCGGTAGATTACCTCGGAGCTTTCTTT	CAWSPVDYLGAFF	TRBJ1-1	once	-	TRBV30
TGTGCCAGCAGCGTTAGCGGGGGGCTGGAGCAGTACTTC	CASSVSGGLEQYF	TRBJ2-7	-	TRBD2	TRBV9
TGTGCCAGCAGTGAACAGGGGAACACTGAAGCTTTCTTT	CASSEQGNTEAFF	TRBJ1-1	-	-	TRBV2
TGTGCCAGCAGGACAGGTTCTAACTATGGCTACACCTTC	CASRTGSNYGYTF	TRBJ1-2	-	TRBD1	TRBV19
TGTGCCAGCAGCTTAAGCTGGGGACAGCACTATGGCTACACCTTC	CASSLSWGQHYGYTF	TRBJ1-2	-	TRBD1	TRBV7-2
TGCGCCAGCAGCCAAGTTAAGGGGGCTCCTGAAGCTTTCTTT	CASSQVKGAPEAFF	TRBJ1-1	-	TRBD1	TRBV4-1
TGTGCCAGCGGACTTGAAGAGACCCAGTACTTC	CASGLEETQYF	TRBJ2-5	-	-	TRBV6-5
TGTGCCAGCAGCTTCCCAGGGACTGAAGCTTTCTTT	CASSFPGTEAFF	TRBJ1-1	-	-	TRBV7-2
TGTGCCAGCAGCTTAGCGGGTCCGGAGAGCTACGAGCAGTACTTC	CASSLAGPESYEQYF	TRBJ2-7	once	-	TRBV7-3
TGTGCCAGCAGTAGTAGCATAACAGATACGCAGTATTTT	CASSSSITDTQYF	TRBJ2-3	-	-	TRBV6-6
TGTGCCAGCAGCCAATTGACAGGACCAAACTATGGCTACACCTTC	CASSQLTGPNYGYTF	TRBJ1-2	-	-	TRBV7-8
TGTGCCAGCAGCCGGGACAGGGACCACGAGCAGTACTTC	CASSRDRDHEQYF	TRBJ2-7	-	TRBD1	TRBV7-3
TGTGCCAGCAGCGTAGACGGCCGGCGGAGCAATCAGCCCCAGCATTTT	CASSVDGRRSNQPQHF	TRBJ1-5	few	-	TRBV9
TGTGCCTGGAGTCCGCAGGGGAGTCAGCCCCAGCATTTT	CAWSPQGSQPQHF	TRBJ1-5	few	-	TRBV30
TGTGCCACCAGCAGAGAAATAGGATGGGGAGGTGAAAAACTGTTTTTT	CATSREIGWGGEKLFF	TRBJ1-4	-	-	TRBV15
TGCGCCAGCAGCCAAGACGGCCGAGGATCGCGGAATGAGCAGTTCTTC	CASSQDGRGSRNEQFF	TRBJ2-1	-	-	TRBV4-3
TGTGCCAGCAGCCAAGTCCTCTACGAGCAGTACTTC	CASSQVLYEQYF	TRBJ2-7	-	-	TRBV14
TGCAGCGTCCTTCAGGGGTTTAGATCCTACGAGCAGTACTTC	CSVLQGFRSYEQYF	TRBJ2-7	-	-	TRBV29-1
TGTGCCAGCAGCCAATTAGCCGGGGGGGCAGCCGGGGAGCTGTTTTTT	CASSQLAGGAAGELFF	TRBJ2-2	-	TRBD2	TRBV4-2
TGTGCCAGTACTTGGGACAGCTCCTATAATTCACCCCTCCACTTT	CASTWDSSYNSPLHF	TRBJ1-6	once	TRBD1	TRBV19
TGTGCCAGCAACGGAAGGACAGCCCTCTCTGGGGCCAACGTCCTGACTTTC	CASNGRTALSGANVLTF	TRBJ2-6	-	-	TRBV25-1
TGTGCCAGCAGCTTAGCGGCCGGGACAGGGTCTAATGAGCAGTTCTTC	CASSLAAGTGSNEQFF	TRBJ2-1	-	TRBD1	TRBV7-9
TGCGCCAGCAGCTTGGGCGGGGGCGCTGAAGCTTTCTTT	CASSLGGGAEAFF	TRBJ1-1	-	-	TRBV5-1
TGCGCCAGCAGCCAGCCAACTAGCGGAGTCTACAATGAGCAGTTCTTC	CASSQPTSGVYNEQFF	TRBJ2-1	-	TRBD2	TRBV4-1
TGTGCCAGTAGTAGGGGGGACTTAGCGGGAGAGACCCAGTACTTC	CASSRGDLAGETQYF	TRBJ2-5	-	TRBD2	TRBV19
TGTGCCAGCAGCTTGTGGGGCCTCGTGGGGGAAAAACTGTTTTTT	CASSLWGLVGEKLFF	TRBJ1-4	-	-	TRBV5-4
TGTGCCATCAGTGCTACGGGCGGGGGACAGGCTAATGAAAAACTGTTTTTT	CAISATGGGQANEKLFF	TRBJ1-4	-	TRBD1	TRBV10-3
TGTGCCAGCAAAAAGGGGGCCCCAGGGGGCTACACCTTC	CASKKGAPGGYTF	TRBJ1-2	-	TRBD1	TRBV28
TGCGCCAGCAGCTTGGCGGGGGGCGCAGATACGCAGTATTTT	CASSLAGGADTQYF	TRBJ2-3	-	-	TRBV5-1
TGTGCCAGCAGCCCAGCGGGGGCGGTTGAGCAGTTCTTC	CASSPAGAVEQFF	TRBJ2-1	-	TRBD2	TRBV7-8
TGTGCCAGCAGCTTGGGTCCAGGGGGCTCCTACGAGCAGTACTTC	CASSLGPGGSYEQYF	TRBJ2-7	-	TRBD1	TRBV5-5
TGTGCCACCAGCATGTGGGGAATGGGGAGCACTGAAGCTTTCTTT	CATSMWGMGSTEAFF	TRBJ1-1	-	-	TRBV15
TGTGCCAGCAGCCACAGAGGGGGCGGGGGGCCACAAGAGACCCAGTACTTC	CASSHRGGGGPQETQYF	TRBJ2-5	-	-	TRBV4-2
TGTGCCAGCAGCCCCCCCAACACGAACACTGAAGCTTTCTTT	CASSPPNTNTEAFF	TRBJ1-1	-	-	TRBV7-2
TGTGCCAGCAGCATCCGACAGGGGGGGGACGAGCAGTACTTC	CASSIRQGGDEQYF	TRBJ2-7	-	TRBD1	TRBV9
TGTGCCAGCAGCTGGGGACAGGGGGTAGGGAATGAGCAGTTCTTC	CASSWGQGVGNEQFF	TRBJ2-1	-	TRBD1	TRBV7-3
TGTGCCAGCAGCTTAGGCAGAACCTACGAGCAGTACTTC	CASSLGRTYEQYF	TRBJ2-7	once	-	TRBV7-8
TGTGCCAACGCGCGGGGGGACACTGAAGCTTTCTTT	CANARGDTEAFF	TRBJ1-1	-	-	TRBV7-2
TGTGCCAGCAGTTTCGGCGGGGGGGCAGGAGAGACCCAGTACTTC	CASSFGGGAGETQYF	TRBJ2-5	once	TRBD2	TRBV28
TGCGCCAGCAGCCAAGCTGGAGGAGGGCCCGTCTATGGCTACACCTTC	CASSQAGGGPVYGYTF	TRBJ1-2	-	-	TRBV4-3
TGCAGCGTTGGGGACAGGGGGAATCAGCCCCAGCATTTT	CSVGDRGNQPQHF	TRBJ1-5	-	TRBD1	TRBV29-1
TGTGCCAGCAGATCGGGACAATCCTACAATGAGCAGTTCTTC	CASRSGQSYNEQFF	TRBJ2-1	-	-	TRBV6-5
TGTGCCAGCAGCTCGAGAACTCGCGAGCAGTACTTC	CASSSRTREQYF	TRBJ2-7	-	-	TRBV5-8
TGTGCCAGCAGCGTAGGAGTTCGAGGCTCCTACGAGCAGTACTTC	CASSVGVRGSYEQYF	TRBJ2-7	-	-	TRBV9
TGTGCCAGCAGCAAACGGAGGGAAGCCTCTGGAAACACCATATATTTT	CASSKRREASGNTIYF	TRBJ1-3	-	-	TRBV21-1
TGTGCCAGCTCACCGACAGAGCTGAACACTGAAGCTTTCTTT	CASSPTELNTEAFF	TRBJ1-1	-	-	TRBV18
TGTGCCTGGTCGGCGGGAGGAAACCTCTACGAGCAGTACTTC	CAWSAGGNLYEQYF	TRBJ2-7	-	TRBD2	TRBV30
TGTGCCAGCAGTGAAGGGTTGGGCCCACGAGGGCACGAGCAGTACTTC	CASSEGLGPRGHEQYF	TRBJ2-7	-	-	TRBV2
TGTGCCAGCAGTTTATTAGGAGGGGGCGGTGGGAACACTGAAGCTTTCTTT	CASSLLGGGGGNTEAFF	TRBJ1-1	-	TRBD1	TRBV27
TGCAGCGTACAATTACAGGGTCCAGATACGCAGTATTTT	CSVQLQGPDTQYF	TRBJ2-3	-	-	TRBV29-1
TGTGCCAGCAGGAAGACAGACGCCCTCTATGGCTACACCTTC	CASRKTDALYGYTF	TRBJ1-2	once	-	TRBV6-1